The 8 T cell receptor beta chains below all came from one sample that was sequenced in a study of Graves' ophthalmopathy and Graves' hyperthyroidism. The authors amplified TCR beta CDR3 regions from RNA transcripts. First-round RT-PCR with HTBI primers preceded a second-round multiplex PCR. TCRdb reprocessed the multiplex PCR reads with MiXCR, giving one entry per CDR3 protein. The table includes 600,000 to 950,000 distinct CDR3 sequences, 35% to 50% detected once. Sequencing used peripheral blood. The receptors originated from an adult man with Graves' ophthalmopathy.

This clonotype was picked up a small number of times. This chain joins TRBV11-2 and TRBJ2-7, with TRBD1 matching 9 bases. Germline CDR1 and CDR2: SGHAT and FQNNGV. The CDR3 consists of 14 residues. Trimming at V came to 5 bases and at J to 2 bases, leaving 4 bases not matched to a gene. The CDR3 region has the DNA TGTGCCAGCAGCGGACGGACAGGGGCCTACGAGCAGTACTTC. It is translated as CASSGRTGAYEQYF.

For this clonotype: This may be a read error: a much more frequent sequence differs by one nucleotide. The V and J genes are TRBV7-9 and TRBJ2-7; possible D gene TRBD1, 5 bases. CDR1 is SEHNR, CDR2 FQNEAQ, per germline (reference sequence). The CDR3 covers 14 residues. The CDR3 coding sequence is TGTGCCAGCAGCTTAGGCAGGGCGTCCTACGAGCGGTACTTC. Translation gives CASSLGRASYERYF.

V gene TRBV25-1 combines with J gene TRBJ2-5, with a weak D call TRBD1 (5 bases). Germline V lookup: CDR1 MGHDK, CDR2 SYGVNS. The CDR3 runs to 12 residues. V lost 8 bases and J lost 2, with 9 bases in between. CDR3 DNA: TGTGCCAGCGGGGCGGAACAAGAGACCCAGTACTTC. Its protein is CASGAEQETQYF.

Comment on this clonotype: A clone one base away is much larger, so this may be a read error. The V call is TRBV11-1, the J call TRBJ2-7; no definite D call. With 1 base removed from V and 3 bases from J, the gap between germline ends came to 10 bases. This CDR3 contains 14 residues. Germline-derived CDR1 and CDR2 are SGHAT and FQDESV (reference sequence). CDR3 region: CASSLELALYEQYF. The CDR3 coding sequence is TGTGCCAGCAGCTTAGAGCTTGCGCTCTACGAGCAGTACTTC.

This rearrangement joins TRBV29-1 to TRBJ2-2, with a weak D call TRBD1 (5 bases). This CDR3 is built from 12 residues. V was cut by 4 bases and J by 9 bases, with 12 bases left in between. The germline gives CDR1 SQVTM, CDR2 ANQGSEA. This chain's CDR3 is CSVAGQTRELFF. CDR3 bases: TGCAGCGTTGCAGGGCAGACCCGGGAGCTGTTTTTT.

This chain connects TRBV7-9 to TRBJ1-4; TRBD1 aligns across 8 bases. This CDR3 has 17 amino acids. Germline lookup yields CDR1 SEHNR and CDR2 FQNEAQ (reference sequence). V shed 3 bases and J 0 bases; nucleotides not matched to a gene: 6. CDR3 DNA sequence: TGTGCCAGCAGCTTGTACAGGGGGAATCCAACTAATGAAAAACTGTTTTTT. Translating it yields CASSLYRGNPTNEKLFF.

This clonotype has at least ten counts. The chain combines TRBV7-9 with TRBJ2-5; D is possibly TRBD1 (5 bases). V was clipped by 5 bases and J by 5 bases, with 12 bases between them. The CDR3 totals 13 residues. Germline CDR1 and CDR2: SEHNR and FQNEAQ (reference sequence). CDR3 sequence (DNA): TGTGCCAGCAGCAGCCTAGGGGTCGAGACCCAGTACTTC. Its protein is CASSSLGVETQYF.

Concerning this clonotype: One end of the junction is discordant with germline, which a read error may explain. V and J are TRBV3-1 and TRBJ1-2; D is uncertain. The CDR3 runs to 11 residues. CDR1 LGHDT and CDR2 YNNKEL come from the germline V gene (reference sequence). This chain's CDR3 is CASSHKTGCAF. CDR3 nucleotide sequence: TGTGCCAGCAGCCATAAGACTGGCTGCGCCTTC.